This passage covers 12 T cell receptor beta chains from one sample sequenced in a study of human T cells and chemical hapten exposure. TCRdb reprocessed the RACE reads via MiXCR and lists one record per CDR3 protein. Here the sample spans fewer than 85,000 distinct CDR3 sequences, roughly 10% being singletons. Described time point: patch test 2, 6 weeks after DPC sensitization. Treatment: therapeutic diphenylcyclopropenone sensitization with weekly scalp DPC. Material: whole blood, obtained in connection with sensitization to the hapten diphenylcyclopropenone (DPC). Receptors originate from a woman aged 25 to 39 with alopecia areata. Some clones in this sample may be carry-over from other donors' samples.

The chain recombines TRBV7-9 with TRBJ1-6; D not resolved. Trimming left V 2 bases short and J 14 bases short, with 13 bases between. Germline V gene lookup returns CDR1 SEHNR and CDR2 FQNEAQ (reference sequence). This CDR3 has 13 amino acids. Here the CDR3 reads CASSLFTSDALHF. CDR3 coding DNA: TGTGCCAGCAGCTTATTTACCTCAGACGCCCTCCACTTT. The whole variable domain, filled in from reference TRBV7-9 and TRBJ1-6, reads DTGVSQNPRHKITKRGQNVTFRCDPISEHNRLYWYRQTLGQGPEFLTYFQNEAQLEKSRLLSDRFSAERPKGSFSTLEIQRTEQGDSAMYLCASSLFTSDALHFGNGTRLTVT.

This clonotype was detected only a few times. The genes are TRBV19 and TRBJ2-7; possible D gene TRBD1, 6 bases. Trimming cost V 1 base and J 3 bases, with 13 bases left between them. The germline V gene has CDR1 LNHDA and CDR2 SQIVND (reference sequence). The CDR3 contains 15 residues. The CDR3 DNA is TGTGCCAGTAGTATAGGGGGGCTAGAGGTCTACGAGCAGTACTTC. This translates into CASSIGGLEVYEQYF. The entire variable domain, with the rest obtained from reference TRBV19 and TRBJ2-7, is as follows: DGGITQSPKYLFRKEGQNVTLSCEQNLNHDAMYWYRQDPGQGLRLIYYSQIVNDFQKGDIAEGYSVSREKKESFPLTVTSAQKNPTAFYLCASSIGGLEVYEQYFGPGTRLTVT.

This clonotype was counted at least ten times. The gene calls are TRBV18 and TRBJ1-1, with TRBD1 matching over 8 bases. The germline gives CDR1 KGHSH, CDR2 LQKENI. With V trimmed by 5 bases and J by 3 bases, 5 bases remained unmatched. This CDR3 is built from 14 residues. This chain's CDR3 is CASSSSTGDTEAFF. In nucleotides, the CDR3 is TGTGCCAGCTCATCCTCGACAGGGGACACTGAAGCTTTCTTT.

In its sample, this clonotype was seen many times. V and J are TRBV5-1 and TRBJ2-3, with D perhaps matching TRBD1 or TRBD2 (5 bases each). V shed 0 bases and J shed 6 bases, with 8 bases lying between them. The germline V gene has CDR1 SGHRS and CDR2 YFSETQ. This CDR3 contains 13 residues. The CDR3 region has the DNA TGCGCCAGCAGCTTGGGAGGGGCGGATACGCAGTATTTT. It yields the protein CASSLGGADTQYF.

There are many counts of this clonotype. CDR3 loop: CASKDGRNTEAFF. CDR3 bases: TGTGCCAGCAAGGACGGAAGGAACACTGAAGCTTTCTTT. The chain combines TRBV6-2 or TRBV6-3 with TRBJ1-1, with D unresolved. The CDR3 is 13 amino acids. Trimming removed 7 bases at V and 1 base at J, with 10 bases between. Per the germline V gene, CDR1 is MNHEY and CDR2 is SVGEGT.

This clonotype was seen repeatedly, ten times or more. J is TRBJ1-1 and V is TRBV6-5, with TRBD1 as a possible D gene (5 bases). V lost 2 bases and J 1 base, leaving 11 bases between the germline ends. The CDR3 totals 15 residues. Germline values: CDR1 MNHEY, CDR2 SVGAGI. The CDR3 sequence is CASSYGAPPNTEAFF. The CDR3 DNA is TGTGCCAGCAGTTACGGGGCCCCCCCGAACACTGAAGCTTTCTTT.

The rearrangement links TRBV19 to TRBJ2-7, with 12 bases matching TRBD2. V lost 5 bases, J lost 1 base, and 6 bases stayed unmatched. There are 16 residues in the CDR3. The germline CDR1 and CDR2 sequences are LNHDA and SQIVND (reference sequence). CDR3 amino acids: CASSSGGTSGSYEQYF. The CDR3, as DNA: TGTGCCAGTAGTTCAGGAGGGACTAGCGGGTCCTACGAGCAGTACTTC.

This clonotype has a count of ten or more. The chain combines TRBV6-2 or TRBV6-3 with TRBJ2-7; 7 bases match TRBD1. After removal of 6 bases from V and 3 bases from J, the junction contained 5 bases not matched to a gene. Germline assignment: CDR1 MNHEY and CDR2 SVGEGT. The CDR3 loop spans 13 amino acids. CDR3 sequence reads: CASSLGGGYEQYF. DNA for the CDR3: TGTGCCAGCAGCTTAGGGGGCGGCTACGAGCAGTACTTC.

The table lists this clonotype with a few counts. The rearrangement joins TRBV28 to TRBJ2-3; D gene ambiguous. The length of the CDR3 is 12 residues. V dropped 0 bases and J dropped 6 bases, with 4 bases sitting between them. Per the germline V gene, CDR1 is MDHEN and CDR2 is SYDVKM. The CDR3 region is CASSLWGDTQYF. As DNA, the CDR3 is TGTGCCAGCAGTTTATGGGGGGATACGCAGTATTTT.

The sample holds a few counts of this clonotype. The chain couples TRBV7-9 to TRBJ2-1, with TRBD1 as a possible D gene (6 bases). V shed 5 bases and J shed 10 bases, with 15 bases lying between them. The CDR3 is 13 residues long. Per the germline V gene, CDR1 is SEHNR and CDR2 is FQNEAQ (reference sequence). CDR3 protein: CASSPHRVGEQFF. CDR3 bases: TGTGCCAGCAGCCCCCACAGGGTAGGAGAGCAGTTCTTC. Drawing the rest from reference TRBV7-9 and TRBJ2-1, the complete variable domain is DTGVSQNPRHKITKRGQNVTFRCDPISEHNRLYWYRQTLGQGPEFLTYFQNEAQLEKSRLLSDRFSAERPKGSFSTLEIQRTEQGDSAMYLCASSPHRVGEQFFGPGTRLTVL.

This clonotype appeared many times. The V gene is TRBV28, the J gene TRBJ1-1; D gene ambiguous. The CDR3 loop spans 14 amino acids. V dropped 2 bases and J dropped 4 bases, with 11 bases sitting between them. Germline V gene lookup returns CDR1 MDHEN and CDR2 SYDVKM. CDR3 nucleotides: TGTGCCAGCAGTTTACCCTGGACGGCCACTGAAGCTTTCTTT. Translation: CASSLPWTATEAFF.

This chain links TRBV29-1 with TRBJ2-1; tentatively, D is TRBD1 (5 bases). The CDR3 sequence is 11 residues long. From germline, CDR1 is SQVTM and CDR2 ANQGSEA. V was trimmed by 5 bases and J by 9 bases, leaving 11 bases between them. For the CDR3, the DNA is TGCAGCGTTTCACGTGGGGCTGAGCAGTTCTTC. It codes for CSVSRGAEQFF.